The clone carrying this T cell receptor beta chain occurred a few times. Its antigen remains unidentified. TCRdb used MiXCR to reprocess the reads, holding one entry per CDR3 protein. This table holds some 500,000 distinct CDR3 sequences, 30% to 35% found once. The data are from a study of T cell repertoires in cytomegalovirus infection. Study-level results: CMV-specific TCR beta clonotypes restricted by HLA-C dominated the ex vivo response.

This sample comprised cultured PBMCs, obtained from culture after CMV antigen stimulation. The sequence was obtained from a human donor in good health (CMV status not recorded). Some clones in this sample may be carry-over from other donors' samples.

The CDR3 sequence is CASSRPRQGGSYNEQFF. The CDR3 bases are TGTGCCAGCAGTCGGCCCCGACAGGGAGGGTCCTACAATGAGCAGTTCTTC. The rearrangement joins TRBV28 to TRBJ2-1, with D perhaps TRBD1 or TRBD2 (7 bases each). V dropped 5 bases and J dropped 1 base, with 18 bases sitting between them. This CDR3 comprises 17 residues. Germline V gene sequence: CDR1 MDHEN, CDR2 SYDVKM.